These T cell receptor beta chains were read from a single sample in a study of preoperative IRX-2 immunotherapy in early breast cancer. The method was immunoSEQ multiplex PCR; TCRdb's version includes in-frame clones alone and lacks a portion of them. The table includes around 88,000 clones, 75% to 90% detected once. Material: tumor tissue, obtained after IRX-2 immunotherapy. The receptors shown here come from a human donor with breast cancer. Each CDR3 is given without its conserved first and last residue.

CDR3aa: ASAGEGSAYGYT
v_gene: TRBV18

CDR3aa: ASREGDTQY
v_gene: TRBV6-7

CDR3aa: ASIWGQGPGELF
v_gene: TRBV19

CDR3aa: ASSLIRGFTGELF
v_gene: TRBV11-3

CDR3aa: ASSLALAGGNEQY
v_gene: TRBV5-1

CDR3aa: ASSTTPQGGANTEAF
v_gene: TRBV19

CDR3aa: ASSLIFSGNTIY
v_gene: TRBV11-3

CDR3aa: SAVFGSVRGLGGYT
v_gene: TRBV29-1

CDR3aa: ASNIGQAPNYGYT
v_gene: TRBV11-3

CDR3aa: ASSFSGGNQPQH
v_gene: TRBV7-7

CDR3aa: ASSPGTVNQPQH
v_gene: TRBV18

CDR3aa: ASSLTAGWPDTQY
v_gene: TRBV28

CDR3aa: AISESPGTGKYSGNTIY
v_gene: TRBV10-3

CDR3aa: ASSLSVAGGSYGYT
v_gene: TRBV7-1

CDR3aa: ASTRTGNTEAF
v_gene: TRBV19

CDR3aa: ASSFGRGNYGYT
v_gene: TRBV7-1

CDR3aa: ASSVQGALGNTIY
v_gene: TRBV28

CDR3aa: ASSTSSRGGSYNEQF
v_gene: TRBV7-6

CDR3aa: ASSNHRAGAFTDTQY
v_gene: TRBV10-1

CDR3aa: ASTMRGTGANVLT
v_gene: TRBV5-1

CDR3aa: ASSPGLGRGEQF
v_gene: TRBV6-7

CDR3aa: ASSEFMSREQY
v_gene: TRBV2

CDR3aa: ASSLLGTAELYEQY
v_gene: TRBV28

CDR3aa: ASSYGGQGVGNQPQH
v_gene: TRBV6-8

CDR3aa: ASSIRTSDGEQF
v_gene: TRBV19

CDR3aa: AATQGGHTIY
v_gene: TRBV12-5

CDR3aa: ASSQSRPNRGPSTDTQY
v_gene: TRBV23-1

CDR3aa: ASSQNPISTDTQY
v_gene: TRBV19